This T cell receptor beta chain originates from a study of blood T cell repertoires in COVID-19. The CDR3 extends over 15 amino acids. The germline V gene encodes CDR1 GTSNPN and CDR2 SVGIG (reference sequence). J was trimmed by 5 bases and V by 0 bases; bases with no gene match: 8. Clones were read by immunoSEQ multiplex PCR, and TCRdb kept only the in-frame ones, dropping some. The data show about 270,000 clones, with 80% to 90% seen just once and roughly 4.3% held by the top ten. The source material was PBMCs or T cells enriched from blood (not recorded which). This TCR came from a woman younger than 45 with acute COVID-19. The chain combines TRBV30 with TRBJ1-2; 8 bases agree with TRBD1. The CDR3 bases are TGTGCCTGGAGTGTAATGCAGGGGGCTGGGTATGGCTACACCTTC. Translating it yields CAWSVMQGAGYGYTF.